Following are 28 T cell receptor beta chains from one sample sequenced in a study of control samples from healthy donors and cancer patients (dated by TCRdb to 2020 to 2022). Library method: the immunoSEQ multiplex PCR assay. This immuneACCESS table, as held by TCRdb, lists in-frame sequences with V and J called but not all clones. Of the missing ones, under half trace to an unresolved V gene in checked studies; the others have no known cause. The sample table shows more than 110,000 clones, and 80% to 95% are seen once. Clones ranked in the top ten supply approximately 10% of the sample. The sequenced material came from blood. These receptors originate from a man aged 25-40 years in good health.

Of note for this clone: Other DNA sequences in the same sample also yield this CDR3. The rearrangement uses TRBV14 and TRBJ2-2; 10 nucleotides agree with TRBD2. Germline V gives CDR1 SGHDN, CDR2 FVKESK. V lost 2 bases to trimming and J lost 0 bases; unmatched junction nucleotides: 0. CDR3 size: 16 residues. The DNA for the CDR3 is TGTGCCAGCAGCCAAACTAGCGGGGCGAACACCGGGGAGCTGTTTTTT. This gives the protein CASSQTSGANTGELFF.

This chain uses TRBV15 with TRBJ2-1, with D tentatively TRBD1 or TRBD2 (5 bases each). The CDR3 consists of 17 residues. The V gene lost 2 bases and the J gene lost 5 bases, with 19 bases spanning the gap. The germline V gene encodes CDR1 LNHNV and CDR2 YYDKDF (reference sequence). The CDR3 coding sequence is TGTGCCACCAGCAGAAGGTTGTTCGGGACCTGGGACAATGAGCAGTTCTTC. This translates into CATSRRLFGTWDNEQFF.

This chain uses TRBV30 with TRBJ1-1; TRBD1 might be the D (6 bases). The CDR3 runs to 12 residues. V was trimmed by 2 bases and J by 11 bases, leaving 15 bases between them. Germline values: CDR1 GTSNPN, CDR2 SVGIG (reference sequence). In DNA form, the CDR3 reads TGTGCCTGGAGTATAATACAGGGTAAGGCTTTCTTT. This codes for CAWSIIQGKAFF.

The count of this clone is one. This rearrangement joins TRBV28 to TRBJ1-6; D is undetermined. The V gene lost 1 base and the J gene lost 13 bases, with 17 bases spanning the gap. The CDR3 consists of 15 residues. Germline assignment: CDR1 MDHEN and CDR2 SYDVKM. In DNA form, the CDR3 reads TGTGCCAGCAGTTTATTTCCCAGTTTAAGTGGGCCCCTCCACTTT. As protein: CASSLFPSLSGPLHF.

The CDR3 loop reads CASRWVYGYTF. The CDR3 DNA reads TGCGCCAGCAGGTGGGTATATGGCTACACCTTC. The V and J genes are TRBV5-1 and TRBJ1-2, with D uncertain. Trimming removed 5 bases at V and 5 bases at J, with 7 bases between. Looked up from germline, CDR1 is SGHRS and CDR2 is YFSETQ. CDR3 size: 11 residues.

The chain recombines TRBV19 with TRBJ2-7, with D unclear. This CDR3 is 15 amino acids long. The V end was cut by 2 bases, the J end by 2 bases, with 13 bases between. Germline V lookup: CDR1 LNHDA, CDR2 SQIVND (reference sequence). The CDR3 is CASSISPSETYEQYF. The DNA of the CDR3 is TGTGCCAGTAGTATATCCCCCTCAGAAACCTACGAGCAGTACTTC.

The chain joins TRBV7-9 to TRBJ1-2, with 8 bases identical to TRBD1. CDR1 is SEHNR and CDR2 is FQNEAQ in the germline V gene (reference sequence). This CDR3 comprises 15 residues. J lost 4 bases, V lost 2 bases, and 6 bases had no gene match. The CDR3 loop is CASSLTGQGSYGYTF. CDR3 in DNA: TGTGCCAGCAGCTTAACCGGACAGGGATCCTATGGCTACACCTTC.

The chain is built from TRBV29-1 and TRBJ2-3; perhaps TRBD1 as D (6 bases). The CDR3 is 14 amino acids. V was shortened by 7 bases and J by 4 bases, with 18 bases between the two germline ends. Per the germline V gene, CDR1 is SQVTM and CDR2 is ANQGSEA. The CDR3 nucleotides read TGCAGCGGTCTCCACAGGGACGGGGCAGATACGCAGTATTTT. It specifies CSGLHRDGADTQYF.

The gene calls are TRBV2 and TRBJ2-3, with TRBD2 matching 9 bases. J was trimmed by 6 bases and V by 7 bases; bases with no gene match: 8. In germline, CDR1 is SNHLY, CDR2 FYNNEI. CDR3 length equals 14 residues. This chain's CDR3 is CASNAGGPVDTQYF. The CDR3, as DNA: TGTGCCAGCAACGCGGGAGGGCCGGTGGATACGCAGTATTTT.

The V call is TRBV19, the J call TRBJ2-5; the D gene is possibly TRBD1 (6 bases). Germline values: CDR1 LNHDA, CDR2 SQIVND (reference sequence). With 5 bases removed from V and 5 bases from J, the gap between germline ends came to 18 bases. The CDR3 runs 15 residues. The CDR3: CASSGLQTGTETQYF. CDR3 in DNA: TGTGCCAGTAGTGGGCTGCAGACAGGTACCGAGACCCAGTACTTC.

The chain links TRBV2 to TRBJ2-4; D possibly corresponds to TRBD2 (6 bases). The CDR3 runs 13 residues. CDR1 SNHLY and CDR2 FYNNEI come from the germline V gene. Between the trimmed V and J ends, which lost 6 bases and 6 bases, there was a span of 12 bases. The CDR3 DNA follows: TGTGCCAGCAGAGCGGAGGGAGGAAACATTCAGTACTTC. It yields the protein CASRAEGGNIQYF.

This rearrangement joins TRBV6-4 to TRBJ2-2, with 8 bases fitting TRBD2. This CDR3 is 17 amino acids long. V was pared by 6 bases and J by 2 bases, with 11 bases of the junction left unmatched. The germline CDR1 and CDR2 sequences are MRHNA and SNTAGT. CDR3 region: CASSAQPGLGNTGELFF. CDR3 sequence (DNA): TGTGCCAGCAGCGCACAGCCGGGACTAGGTAACACCGGGGAGCTGTTTTTT.

This clone has only one observation. The V and J genes are TRBV6-2 or TRBV6-3 and TRBJ2-3; TRBD2 agrees at 8 bases. This CDR3 is 16 amino acids long. V shed 6 bases, J shed 2 bases, and the junction held 10 bases outside the gene matches. The germline gives CDR1 MNHEY, CDR2 SVGEGT. The CDR3 protein is CASSNTSGVHTDTQYF. CDR3 nucleotides: TGTGCCAGCAGCAATACTAGCGGAGTTCACACAGATACGCAGTATTTT.

The chain combines TRBV30 with TRBJ1-3, with D tentatively TRBD1 (6 bases). V was clipped by 8 bases and J by 9 bases, with 20 bases between them. The germline gives CDR1 GTSNPN, CDR2 SVGIG (reference sequence). There are 13 residues in the CDR3. CDR3 loop: CAGWGRGLFTIYF. For the CDR3, the DNA is TGTGCCGGGTGGGGCAGGGGTTTGTTCACCATATATTTT.

The chain is built from TRBV6-1 and TRBJ1-3, with D unclear. This CDR3 spans 15 amino acids. CDR1 MNHNS and CDR2 SASEGT come from the germline V gene. The V end was cut by 2 bases, the J end by 0 bases, with 8 bases between. The CDR3 is CASSEQKVSGNTIYF. The DNA of the CDR3 is TGTGCCAGCAGTGAACAAAAAGTCTCTGGAAACACCATATATTTT.

This rearrangement joins TRBV6-5 to TRBJ2-3; no definite D call. There are 12 residues in the CDR3. CDR1 is MNHEY and CDR2 is SVGAGI in the germline V gene. V was pared by 7 bases and J by 6 bases, with 11 bases between. The CDR3 here is CASTGQADTQYF. CDR3 sequence (DNA): TGTGCCAGCACTGGGCAGGCTGATACGCAGTATTTT.

The V gene is TRBV5-1, the J gene TRBJ2-7, with 8 positions matching TRBD2. This CDR3 spans 15 amino acids. Germline V gives CDR1 SGHRS, CDR2 YFSETQ. V shed 2 bases and J 0 bases; nucleotides not matched to a gene: 4. The CDR3, as DNA: TGCGCCAGCAGCTTACCCGGGACTAGCTCCTACGAGCAGTACTTC. Its translation is CASSLPGTSSYEQYF.

This chain connects TRBV14 to TRBJ2-5; D not resolved. V was trimmed by 1 base and J by 5 bases, leaving 5 bases between them. The CDR3 covers 12 residues. From germline, CDR1 is SGHDN and CDR2 FVKESK. CDR3 sequence: CASSQVPETQYF. CDR3 bases: TGTGCCAGCAGCCAAGTCCCCGAGACCCAGTACTTC.

This rearrangement joins TRBV10-2 to TRBJ1-1; D gene uncertain. This CDR3 is 13 amino acids long. The V gene's germline CDR1 is WSHSY and CDR2 SAAADI. V shed 9 bases and J shed 5 bases, with 16 bases lying between them. The CDR3 nucleotides read TGCGCCAGTTTCCGAGAACGCAGGACTGAAGCTTTCTTT. Protein product: CASFRERRTEAFF.

In the case of this clone: Other DNA sequences of this sample code for an identical CDR3. The rearrangement joins TRBV7-2 to TRBJ2-5; maybe TRBD2 (5 bases). This CDR3 contains 12 residues. From germline, CDR1 is SGHTA and CDR2 FQGNSA. V shed 4 bases and J shed 5 bases, with 8 bases lying between them. CDR3 residues: CASSSTGETQYF. The CDR3 DNA reads as TGTGCCAGCAGCTCTACGGGGGAGACCCAGTACTTC.

A single count supports this clone. This chain joins TRBV28 and TRBJ1-5, with 9 bases lining up with TRBD1. The CDR3 extends over 16 amino acids. The V segment lost 3 bases and the J segment 6 bases; nucleotides outside the gene matches: 9. In germline, CDR1 is MDHEN, CDR2 SYDVKM. The CDR3 sequence is CASSFRNRGRAQPQHF. CDR3 nucleotide sequence: TGTGCCAGCAGTTTTAGGAACAGGGGGCGTGCTCAGCCCCAGCATTTT.

This clone was seen a single time. The chain recombines TRBV7-9 with TRBJ1-4; possible D gene TRBD1, 6 bases. Per germline, CDR1 SEHNR and CDR2 FQNEAQ (reference sequence). V was trimmed by 5 bases and J by 8 bases, leaving 12 bases between them. The CDR3 extends over 13 amino acids. CDR3 residues: CASSGRGEEKLFF. The CDR3 DNA reads TGTGCCAGCAGCGGCAGGGGAGAAGAAAAACTGTTTTTT.

The chain combines TRBV28 with TRBJ2-3; TRBD2 agrees at 12 bases. Germline CDR1 is MDHEN and CDR2 is SYDVKM. Unmatched junction bases numbered 4, after V lost 5 bases and J lost 4 bases. The CDR3 covers 15 residues. CDR3 amino acids: CASSLAGGQADTQYF. CDR3 nucleotides: TGTGCCAGCAGTCTAGCGGGAGGGCAGGCAGATACGCAGTATTTT.

The gene calls are TRBV28 and TRBJ1-6, with 7 bases lining up with TRBD1. The CDR3 consists of 18 residues. V lost 1 base and J lost 10; bases outside the gene matches: 16. In germline, CDR1 is MDHEN, CDR2 SYDVKM. The CDR3 coding sequence is TGTGCCAGCAGTTTATTCTTCGACCGCCGGGACAGTTGGTCACCCCTCCACTTT. As protein: CASSLFFDRRDSWSPLHF.

This CDR3 reads CASSFGRPYTGELFF. The CDR3 nucleotides read TGTGCCAGCAGTTTTGGAAGGCCTTACACCGGGGAGCTGTTTTTT. J is TRBJ2-2 and V is TRBV28; D unresolved. In germline, CDR1 is MDHEN, CDR2 SYDVKM. This CDR3 contains 15 residues. V lost 3 bases and J lost 3, with 11 bases in between. Based on the CDR3 plus reference TRBV28 and TRBJ2-2, the full variable domain is DVKVTQSSRYLVKRTGEKVFLECVQDMDHENMFWYRQDPGLGLRLIYFSYDVKMKEKGDIPEGYSVSREKKERFSLILESASTNQTSMYLCASSFGRPYTGELFFGEGSRLTVL.

The chain joins TRBV5-1 to TRBJ1-5; TRBD1 might be the D (5 bases). The V end was cut by 0 bases, the J end by 4 bases, with 8 bases between. This CDR3 contains 14 residues. Germline CDR1 SGHRS, CDR2 YFSETQ. The DNA of the CDR3 is TGCGCCAGCAGCTTGGGGGACGGTAATCAGCCCCAGCATTTT. Its translation: CASSLGDGNQPQHF. Full variable domain (remainder filled in from reference TRBV5-1 and TRBJ1-5): KAGVTQTPRYLIKTRGQQVTLSCSPISGHRSVSWYQQTPGQGLQFLFEYFSETQRNKGNFPGRFSGRQFSNSRSEMNVSTLELGDSALYLCASSLGDGNQPQHFGDGTRLSIL.

The V call is TRBV5-5, the J call TRBJ1-2; maybe TRBD1 (5 bases). CDR1 is SGHKS, CDR2 YYEKEE, per germline (reference sequence). The CDR3 contains 15 residues. The ends were cut back, 4 bases at V and 3 bases at J, with 16 bases in the middle. CDR3 sequence (DNA): TGTGCCAGCAGCCCGGGGCGGGACGTTGACTATGGCTACACCTTC. Amino acid sequence: CASSPGRDVDYGYTF.

V is TRBV5-1 and J is TRBJ1-1; perhaps TRBD1 as D (6 bases). The V gene's germline CDR1 is SGHRS and CDR2 YFSETQ. The CDR3 totals 15 residues. The V end lost 3 bases, the J end lost 4 bases, and 16 bases lay between the germline ends. CDR3: CASSWDGGLGTEAFF. Here the CDR3 DNA reads TGCGCCAGCAGCTGGGATGGGGGGCTTGGCACTGAAGCTTTCTTT.